This T cell receptor (beta chain) was sequenced during a study of OX40 agonist ivuxolimab in advanced cancers. CDR1 is KGHSH and CDR2 is LQKENI in the germline V gene. The CDR3 contains 14 residues. V lost 3 bases and J lost 5, with 14 bases in between. TCRdb keeps only in-frame clones here, not all; method: immunoSEQ multiplex PCR. The repertoire consists of roughly 35,000 clones, with about 78% occurring once and the leading ten covering roughly 13%. This clone was counted only a few times. The receptor was derived from an adult with an advanced solid tumor such as melanoma, head and neck, liver or kidney cancer. The source material was CD4+ or CD8+ T cells sorted from blood, sampled in a trial of the OX40 agonist ivuxolimab. The V call is TRBV18, the J call TRBJ2-7; maybe TRBD2 (7 bases). The CDR3 sequence is CASSPRGAADEQYF. As DNA, the CDR3 is TGTGCCAGCTCACCTCGGGGGGCGGCCGACGAGCAGTACTTC.